Below are 14 T cell receptor beta chains sequenced from a single sample in a study of radiotherapy plus CTLA-4 blockade in lung cancer. Sequencing was performed with immunoSEQ multiplex PCR; in TCRdb, only in-frame clones are kept and a portion is missing. The sample includes around 100,000 clones, roughly 86% seen only once; the top ten take 3% to 4%. Material: peripheral blood, obtained from a patient treated with radiotherapy plus ipilimumab. These TCRs come from a human donor with non-small cell lung cancer that progressed on radiotherapy plus ipilimumab. Some clones in this sample may be carry-over from other donors' samples.

The chain carries TRBV4-3 and TRBJ2-4, with a weak D call TRBD2 (6 bases). This CDR3 is built from 17 residues. With 0 bases removed from V and 9 bases from J, the gap between germline ends came to 21 bases. The germline V gene has CDR1 LGHNA and CDR2 YSLEER. The CDR3 DNA reads TGCGCCAGCAGCCAAGATGGGGGGAAAGGAAGGATAAGCATTCAGTACTTC. Residues: CASSQDGGKGRISIQYF.

The chain carries TRBV27 and TRBJ2-3, with unresolved D. The ends were cut back, 6 bases at V and 0 bases at J, with 13 bases in the middle. Germline V CDR1 and CDR2: MNHEY, SMNVEV (reference sequence). The length of the CDR3 is 15 residues. The CDR3 here is CASSPRRESTDTQYF. The DNA of the CDR3 is TGTGCCAGCAGCCCTAGACGAGAAAGCACAGATACGCAGTATTTT.

V usage is TRBV5-1 and J usage is TRBJ2-7; 8 nucleotides align to TRBD1. The CDR3 sequence is 15 residues long. The germline V gene has CDR1 SGHRS and CDR2 YFSETQ. V was pared by 5 bases and J by 5 bases, with 12 bases of the junction left unmatched. CDR3 sequence reads: CASRRQGRSGHEQYF. In nucleotides, the CDR3 is TGCGCCAGCAGAAGACAGGGGAGAAGCGGCCACGAGCAGTACTTC.

The chain couples TRBV11-1 to TRBJ1-6; D is unresolved. The V and J ends lost 3 bases and 5 bases respectively, with 8 bases between them. The V gene's germline CDR1 is SGHAT and CDR2 FQDESV (reference sequence). The CDR3 is 14 amino acids. The CDR3 coding sequence is TGTGCCAGCAGCTTTTTTGGTAATAATTCACCCCTCCACTTT. Encoded protein: CASSFFGNNSPLHF.

The chain combines TRBV11-3 with TRBJ1-2; TRBD1 matches at 7 bases. The length of the CDR3 is 13 residues. Germline lookup yields CDR1 SGHNT and CDR2 YENEEA. Trimming removed 5 bases from V and 8 bases from J; junction bases left unmatched: 8. The CDR3 sequence is CASSQTGAEGYTF. The CDR3 nucleotides are TGTGCCAGCAGCCAAACAGGGGCTGAAGGCTACACCTTC.

Only one count was recorded for this clone. V usage is TRBV28 and J usage is TRBJ2-2; D call uncertain. Germline values: CDR1 MDHEN, CDR2 SYDVKM. Trimming left V 10 bases short and J 1 base short, with 10 bases between. The CDR3 is made up of 13 amino acids. For the CDR3, the DNA is TGTGCCACAAAGGGTGGGAACACCGGGGAGCTGTTTTTT. It codes for CATKGGNTGELFF.

The rearrangement links TRBV10-1 to TRBJ2-7, with no clear D. Germline assignment: CDR1 WNHNN and CDR2 SYGVQD (reference sequence). V was shortened by 2 bases and J by 3 bases, with 14 bases between the two germline ends. The CDR3 extends over 15 amino acids. This chain's CDR3 is CASSEPPPTYYEQYF. The CDR3 nucleotides are TGCGCCAGCAGTGAGCCCCCGCCCACCTACTACGAGCAGTACTTC.

The chain combines TRBV7-3 with TRBJ2-7, with D maybe TRBD2 (5 bases). The CDR3 covers 12 residues. V lost 5 bases to trimming and J lost 5 bases, with 10 bases between them. Germline V CDR1 and CDR2: SGHTA, FQGTGA. The CDR3 sequence: CASSKGLDEQYF. CDR3 coding DNA: TGTGCCAGCAGCAAAGGACTGGACGAGCAGTACTTC.

The table lists this clone with a few counts. This chain uses TRBV5-5 with TRBJ1-2; D not certain. With 0 bases removed from V and 0 bases from J, the gap between germline ends came to 9 bases. The CDR3 totals 15 residues. The V gene's germline CDR1 is SGHKS and CDR2 YYEKEE (reference sequence). The CDR3 coding sequence is TGTGCCAGCAGCTTGGGCCCCGGCACTAACTATGGCTACACCTTC. This sequence encodes CASSLGPGTNYGYTF.

The rearrangement links TRBV6-1 to TRBJ2-7, with D possibly called TRBD1 or TRBD2 (6 bases each). Per germline, CDR1 MNHNS and CDR2 SASEGT. The CDR3 totals 14 residues. V lost 7 bases and J 3 bases, leaving 16 bases between the germline ends. This CDR3 reads CASTSGRGDYEQYF. CDR3 sequence (DNA): TGTGCCAGCACTTCGGGTAGGGGGGACTACGAGCAGTACTTC.

V gene TRBV5-1 combines with J gene TRBJ2-5; 7 nucleotides line up with TRBD1. V was clipped by 4 bases and J by 5 bases; unmatched bases: 8. The germline CDR1 and CDR2 sequences are SGHRS and YFSETQ. The CDR3 runs 14 residues. The CDR3: CASSPGQAAETQYF. The CDR3 nucleotides are TGCGCCAGCAGCCCAGGACAGGCAGCGGAGACCCAGTACTTC. Based on the CDR3 plus reference TRBV5-1 and TRBJ2-5, the full variable domain is KAGVTQTPRYLIKTRGQQVTLSCSPISGHRSVSWYQQTPGQGLQFLFEYFSETQRNKGNFPGRFSGRQFSNSRSEMNVSTLELGDSALYLCASSPGQAAETQYFGPGTRLLVL.

For the CDR3, the DNA is TGCGCCAGCAGTCGAGGACAGGGAACCTACGAGCAGTACTTC. The encoded protein is CASSRGQGTYEQYF. The V and J genes are TRBV10-2 and TRBJ2-7, with TRBD1 matching over 8 bases. Germline CDR1 is WSHSY and CDR2 is SAAADI. This CDR3 is built from 14 residues. J was trimmed by 2 bases and V by 5 bases; bases with no gene match: 5.

This sequence joins TRBV6-5 and TRBJ2-5; 7 bases align to TRBD1. Trimming removed 4 bases from V and 4 bases from J; junction bases left unmatched: 3. The CDR3 runs 13 residues. The germline gives CDR1 MNHEY, CDR2 SVGAGI. The CDR3 DNA follows: TGTGCCAGCAGTTTAAGGGGGCCAGAGACCCAGTACTTC. It codes for CASSLRGPETQYF.

The V call is TRBV7-9, the J call TRBJ1-4; no firm D call. V was pared by 2 bases and J by 11 bases, with 12 bases between. The germline CDR1 and CDR2 sequences are SEHNR and FQNEAQ (reference sequence). The CDR3 contains 13 residues. The CDR3 sequence is CASSLNAQIKLFF. The CDR3 nucleotides read TGTGCCAGCAGCTTAAATGCCCAGATTAAACTGTTTTTT. The full variable domain, completed using reference TRBV7-9 and TRBJ1-4, is DTGVSQNPRHKITKRGQNVTFRCDPISEHNRLYWYRQTLGQGPEFLTYFQNEAQLEKSRLLSDRFSAERPKGSFSTLEIQRTEQGDSAMYLCASSLNAQIKLFFGSGTQLSVL.